A selection of T cell receptor beta chains follows, all from one sample in a study of T-cell reconstitution after alpha-beta-depleted transplantation in children. One entry per CDR3 protein, called by TCRdb with MiXCR from the PCR reads. Of under 350,000 distinct CDR3 sequences listed, approximately 9.6% were seen once; the top ten hold 10%. Source: PBMCs from the stem cell graft donor, taken from the stem cell graft. Receptors originate from a human donor who donated a stem cell graft to a child with SCID. Both conserved end residues are part of each CDR3. D genes are given only for firm matches. Clone size is not always given. Where it is, it says once, few, many or a class for expanded clones.

TRBV12-3/TRBV12-4	NA	TRBJ1-1	few	TGTGCCAGCAGTTTAAACCTCGGACACCTAAACACTGAAGCTTTCTTT	CASSLNLGHLNTEAFF
TRBV5-5	TRBD2	TRBJ2-1	many	TGTGCCAGCAGCTTGGTCGCGGCGGGGGTTTACAATGAGCAGTTCTTC	CASSLVAAGVYNEQFF
TRBV3-1	NA	TRBJ2-7	few	TGTGCCAGCACCGGACGAAACGAGCAGTACTTC	CASTGRNEQYF
TRBV20-1	TRBD2	TRBJ2-1	NA	TGCAGTGCAGTCCGGCTAGCGGGTCGAAATGAGCAGTTCTTC	CSAVRLAGRNEQFF
TRBV5-6	NA	TRBJ1-2	few	TGTGCCAGCAGGTTAACTGGGTTTTATGGCTACACCTTC	CASRLTGFYGYTF
TRBV7-9	NA	TRBJ2-1	NA	TGTGCCAGCAGCCCGCGATCAGGTCTTGAGCAGTTCTTC	CASSPRSGLEQFF
TRBV9	TRBD1	TRBJ2-2	NA	TGTGCCAGCAGCGGGAGACAGGGTGGCACCGGGGAGCTGTTTTTT	CASSGRQGGTGELFF
TRBV5-1	NA	TRBJ2-3	NA	TGCGCCAGCAATCCCGAGGGGGGGGCCGCAGATACGCAGTATTTT	CASNPEGGAADTQYF
TRBV12-3/TRBV12-4	NA	TRBJ2-5	few	TGTGCCAGCAGTTTCTCGGTACAAGGTCGGGGGCGGACCCAGTACTTC	CASSFSVQGRGRTQYF
TRBV3-1	NA	TRBJ1-1	many	TGTGCCAGCAGCCCGAAAATAGGGGCGAACACTGAAGCTTTCTTT	CASSPKIGANTEAFF
TRBV12-3/TRBV12-4	NA	TRBJ2-4	NA	TGTGCCAGCAGTCCCGGAAGGCCAGCCAAAAACATTCAGTACTTC	CASSPGRPAKNIQYF
TRBV7-7	TRBD2	TRBJ2-3	many	TGTGCCAGCAGCCAGGGACTAGCGGCAACAGATACGCAGTATTTT	CASSQGLAATDTQYF
TRBV12-3/TRBV12-4	NA	TRBJ1-3	few	TGTGCCAGCAGTGATACTCGCTACTATGGAAACACCATATATTTT	CASSDTRYYGNTIYF
TRBV12-3/TRBV12-4	NA	TRBJ2-1	many	TGTGCCAGCAGTCAACCGGGCCCAATACCTATTAATGAGCAGTTCTTC	CASSQPGPIPINEQFF
TRBV29-1	NA	TRBJ1-5	few	TGCAGCGTTGAAGGGGAGGGTAGTCAGCCCCAGCATTTT	CSVEGEGSQPQHF
TRBV20-1	NA	TRBJ1-2	many	TGCAGTGCTAGCGGGTTGGGGTTAGACTATGGCTACACCTTC	CSASGLGLDYGYTF
TRBV6-5	NA	TRBJ1-6	few	TGTGCCAGCAGTTACCAGAGCTCCTATAATTCACCCCTCCACTTT	CASSYQSSYNSPLHF
TRBV20-1	NA	TRBJ2-5	few	TGCAGTGCTAGACCTGGGGGGGCGGGCAAAGAGACCCAGTACTTC	CSARPGGAGKETQYF
TRBV12-3/TRBV12-4	NA	TRBJ2-1	NA	TGTGCCAGCAGTTCCCGTAGGCAGGGATCCTACAATGAGCAGTTCTTC	CASSSRRQGSYNEQFF
TRBV9	NA	TRBJ2-5	few	TGTGCCAGCAGCGAGGCCTCTAGGGAGACCCAGTACTTC	CASSEASRETQYF
TRBV12-3/TRBV12-4	NA	TRBJ2-1	NA	TGTGCCAGCAGTTTTGGGGTTCCAAGCTCCTACAATGAGCAGTTCTTC	CASSFGVPSSYNEQFF
TRBV7-8	NA	TRBJ2-5	few	TGTGCCAGCAGCTTAGCGGTCGGGACTCTCGAGACCCAGTACTTC	CASSLAVGTLETQYF